There are a few counts of the clone carrying this T cell receptor (beta chain). This sample is part of a study of blood T cell repertoires in COVID-19. The CDR3 has 15 residues. V dropped 3 bases and J dropped 0 bases, with 9 bases sitting between them. Looked up from germline, CDR1 is MDHEN and CDR2 is SYDVKM. Profiled with immunoSEQ multiplex PCR; TCRdb holds only in-frame clones, not every one. The table lists fewer than 250,000 clones, just under 85% of them singletons. This clonotype was obtained from a man aged 45 to 65 with acute or convalescent COVID-19. What was sequenced was peripheral blood. The rearrangement uses TRBV28 and TRBJ2-4; D not certain. The CDR3 DNA sequence: TGTGCCAGCAGTTTCTACGAGCTAGCCAAAAACATTCAGTACTTC. It codes for CASSFYELAKNIQYF. Using reference TRBV28 and TRBJ2-4 for the parts outside the CDR3, the full variable domain is DVKVTQSSRYLVKRTGEKVFLECVQDMDHENMFWYRQDPGLGLRLIYFSYDVKMKEKGDIPEGYSVSREKKERFSLILESASTNQTSMYLCASSFYELAKNIQYFGAGTRLSVL.